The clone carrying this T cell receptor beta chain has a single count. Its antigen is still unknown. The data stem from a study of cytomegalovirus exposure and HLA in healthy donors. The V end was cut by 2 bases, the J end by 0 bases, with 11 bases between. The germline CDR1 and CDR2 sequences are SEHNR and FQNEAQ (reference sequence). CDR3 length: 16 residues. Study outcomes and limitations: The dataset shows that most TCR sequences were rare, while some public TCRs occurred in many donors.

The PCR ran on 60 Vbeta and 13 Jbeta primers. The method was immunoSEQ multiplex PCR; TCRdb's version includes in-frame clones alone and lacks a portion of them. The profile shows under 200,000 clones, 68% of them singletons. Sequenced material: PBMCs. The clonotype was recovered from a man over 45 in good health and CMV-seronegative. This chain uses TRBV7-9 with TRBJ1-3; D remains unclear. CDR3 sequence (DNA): TGTGCCAGCAGCTTAATGGGCACCAACTCTGGAAACACCATATATTTT. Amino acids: CASSLMGTNSGNTIYF.